One sample yielded the 29 T cell receptor beta chains listed below, sequenced in a study of spatial heterogeneity in lung cancer. TCRdb processed the 5' RACE reads anew with MiXCR; each CDR3 protein has one entry. The data hold roughly 3,200 distinct CDR3 sequences, with roughly 3.5% observed a single time. Time point here: sample taken at primary tumor resection. This sample comprised lung tissue, obtained at surgery. These receptors all stem from a human donor with early-stage non-small cell lung cancer.

This clonotype was found a few times. The library was designed around alpha chains, so this beta chain is a stray read whose abundance carries little weight. This chain connects TRBV3-1 to TRBJ1-4; D remains unclear. V was cut by 1 base and J by 5 bases, with 11 bases left in between. The CDR3 length is 15 residues. CDR1 LGHDT and CDR2 YNNKEL come from the germline V gene (reference sequence). The CDR3 sequence is CASSQAGQPNEKLFF. The CDR3 region has the DNA TGTGCCAGCAGCCAAGCAGGTCAGCCGAATGAAAAACTGTTTTTT.

In this sample, this clonotype is medium-sized (0.01 to 0.1%). For a library built for alpha chains, this beta chain is a stray read; little rests on its size. The CDR3 DNA follows: TGCGCCAGCAGCGAAGGAGTAGGGCCCAACACTGAAGCTTTCTTT. Amino acid sequence: CASSEGVGPNTEAFF. The chain combines TRBV4-3 with TRBJ1-1; D is ambiguous. Trimming stripped 5 bases from V and 2 bases from J, with 15 bases between. The CDR3 contains 15 residues. Germline CDR1 and CDR2: LGHNA and YSLEER.

In its sample, this clonotype ranks as large. This beta chain was picked up by a library intended for alpha chains and is off target, so its count carries little meaning. The gene calls are TRBV19 and TRBJ2-7; maybe TRBD1 (6 bases). The V gene's germline CDR1 is LNHDA and CDR2 SQIVND (reference sequence). The CDR3 is 15 residues long. V was shortened by 5 bases and J by 5 bases, with 19 bases between the two germline ends. CDR3 residues: CASSASGTRGDEQYF. The CDR3 DNA follows: TGTGCCAGTAGTGCATCCGGGACACGAGGGGACGAGCAGTACTTC. The whole variable domain, filled in from reference TRBV19 and TRBJ2-7, reads DGGITQSPKYLFRKEGQNVTLSCEQNLNHDAMYWYRQDPGQGLRLIYYSQIVNDFQKGDIAEGYSVSREKKESFPLTVTSAQKNPTAFYLCASSASGTRGDEQYFGPGTRLTVT.

Judged by abundance, this clonotype is medium-sized. This beta chain slipped into a library made for alpha chains as a stray read, so its size is not meaningful. This sequence joins TRBV3-1 and TRBJ2-3; the match to TRBD1 covers 8 bases. This CDR3 comprises 17 residues. Trimming took 0 bases from V and 2 from J; bases not matched to a gene: 7. Germline values: CDR1 LGHDT, CDR2 YNNKEL (reference sequence). CDR3 DNA: TGTGCCAGCAGCCAAGATCTGGGACAGGTCTTCACAGATACGCAGTATTTT. Translating it yields CASSQDLGQVFTDTQYF.

This clonotype counts as medium-sized. The library was built for alpha chains, so this beta chain is an off-target read and its size means little. V and J are TRBV5-6 and TRBJ2-1, with 12 positions matching TRBD1. The germline V gene encodes CDR1 SGHDT and CDR2 YYEEEE. With V trimmed by 4 bases and J by 2 bases, 10 bases remained unmatched. The CDR3 is made up of 18 amino acids. The CDR3 DNA is TGTGCCAGCAGCGTCAACCGGGACAGGGGGCTGCCCTACAATGAGCAGTTCTTC. Its protein is CASSVNRDRGLPYNEQFF.

This clonotype was recorded at least ten times. This beta chain appears as a stray read in a library generated for alpha chains; its size is not informative. The chain combines TRBV20-1 with TRBJ1-2; TRBD1 matches 7 bases. With 6 bases clipped from V and 4 bases from J, the junction kept 8 bases outside the gene matches. This CDR3 is 13 amino acids long. The germline V gene encodes CDR1 DFQATT and CDR2 SNEGSKA (reference sequence). The CDR3 DNA is TGCAGTGCCTTTATCGACAGGGCCTATGGCTACACCTTC. Its translation: CSAFIDRAYGYTF.

This clonotype was detected many times. This beta chain appears as a stray read in a library generated for alpha chains; its size is not informative. The rearrangement links TRBV20-1 to TRBJ2-2; no clear D. Looked up from germline, CDR1 is DFQATT and CDR2 is SNEGSKA (reference sequence). CDR3 size: 14 residues. V gave up 5 bases and J gave up 3 bases, with 13 bases separating them. CDR3 bases: TGCAGTGCTCCACGGACGGAATACACCGGGGAGCTGTTTTTT. Translated, it gives CSAPRTEYTGELFF.

This clonotype is medium-sized (0.01 to 0.1%). This beta chain was picked up by a library intended for alpha chains and is off target, so its count carries little meaning. DNA for the CDR3: TGTGCCAGCAGCTTGTTACTAGCGGGGGCAGGGACCCAGTACTTC. Its protein is CASSLLLAGAGTQYF. This rearrangement joins TRBV5-6 to TRBJ2-5; the match to TRBD2 covers 11 bases. The V gene end was trimmed by 1 base and the J gene end by 7 bases; junction bases not matched to a gene: 6. The CDR3 has 15 residues. CDR1 is SGHDT and CDR2 is YYEEEE in the germline V gene.

This clonotype came up many times. The junction does not match germline at one end; this may be a read error. In a library made to pick up alpha chains, this beta chain is a stray read with a size that means little. This chain uses TRBV30 with TRBJ1-1, with TRBD1 matching 9 bases. Germline values: CDR1 GTSNPN, CDR2 SVGIG (reference sequence). The CDR3 has 14 amino acids. CDR3 loop: CAWKQGASNAEAFF. CDR3 nucleotide sequence: TGTGCCTGGAAACAGGGGGCTTCGAACGCTGAAGCTTTCTTT.

By share, this clonotype ranks as large. For a library built for alpha chains, this beta chain is a stray read; little rests on its size. The chain carries TRBV18 and TRBJ1-5; D is uncertain. Looked up from germline, CDR1 is KGHSH and CDR2 is LQKENI. CDR3 length: 14 amino acids. V lost 1 base and J lost 1, with 5 bases in between. The CDR3 loop reads CASSPLNSNQPQHF. Here the CDR3 DNA reads TGTGCCAGCTCACCACTTAACAGCAATCAGCCCCAGCATTTT.

The sample holds many counts of this clonotype. Since the library was made to target alpha chains, this beta chain is a stray read and its abundance is not meaningful. This chain's CDR3 is CASSPTGGGTGANVLTF. The DNA of the CDR3 is TGCGCCAGCAGCCCCACCGGGGGGGGGACTGGGGCCAACGTCCTGACTTTC. This chain links TRBV4-3 with TRBJ2-6, with TRBD2 matching over 8 bases. V was pared by 4 bases and J by 2 bases, with 7 bases of the junction left unmatched. This CDR3 is built from 17 residues. Per germline, CDR1 LGHNA and CDR2 YSLEER.

This clonotype is labeled medium-sized. This beta chain was picked up by a library intended for alpha chains and is off target, so its count carries little meaning. V gene TRBV2 combines with J gene TRBJ2-2; no firm D call. This CDR3 is 13 amino acids long. Germline-derived CDR1 and CDR2 are SNHLY and FYNNEI. V gave up 1 base and J gave up 4 bases, with 4 bases separating them. Here the CDR3 reads CASSEVSTGELFF. In DNA form, the CDR3 reads TGTGCCAGCAGTGAAGTCAGCACCGGGGAGCTGTTTTTT. Combining the CDR3 with reference TRBV2 and TRBJ2-2 gives the whole variable domain EPEVTQTPSHQVTQMGQEVILRCVPISNHLYFYWYRQILGQKVEFLVSFYNNEISEKSEIFDDQFSVERPDGSNFTLKIRSTKLEDSAMYFCASSEVSTGELFFGEGSRLTVL.

This clonotype was seen ten or more times. Since it is a stray read in a library aimed at alpha chains, this beta chain has a size that is not meaningful. This chain joins TRBV5-6 and TRBJ1-6; 8 bases fit TRBD1. Trimming cost V 1 base and J 7 bases; bases outside gene matches: 7. This CDR3 has 16 residues. Looked up from germline, CDR1 is SGHDT and CDR2 is YYEEEE. CDR3 nucleotides: TGTGCCAGCAGCTTGCTTGGGACAGGTGGGAATTCACCCCTCCACTTT. It encodes CASSLLGTGGNSPLHF.

This clonotype was seen many times. A library prepared for alpha chains yielded this beta chain as an off-target read; its size is of little meaning. V gene TRBV5-1 combines with J gene TRBJ1-1; TRBD1 might be the D (6 bases). CDR3 size: 14 residues. Germline CDR1 and CDR2: SGHRS and YFSETQ. V was clipped by 1 base and J by 5 bases, with 12 bases between them. The CDR3 sequence: CASSLTGLVTEAFF. CDR3 coding DNA: TGCGCCAGCAGCTTGACAGGGCTGGTAACTGAAGCTTTCTTT.

This clonotype was seen at least ten times. As an off-target read in a library built for alpha chains, this beta chain has a frequency of little significance. The CDR3 region is CASSPTGANVLTF. The CDR3 DNA is TGTGCCAGTAGTCCCACAGGGGCCAACGTCCTGACTTTC. This chain joins TRBV6-1 and TRBJ2-6; D remains unclear. The germline V and J ends were trimmed by 9 bases and 4 bases, with 10 bases remaining between them. The germline gives CDR1 MNHNS, CDR2 SASEGT. The CDR3 is made up of 13 amino acids.

This clonotype appeared many times. As an off-target read in a library built for alpha chains, this beta chain has a frequency of little significance. The CDR3: CATSDFLTSGGSYNEQFF. The CDR3 bases are TGTGCCACCAGTGATTTTCTAACTAGCGGGGGCTCCTACAATGAGCAGTTCTTC. The chain links TRBV24-1 to TRBJ2-1; TRBD2 aligns across 11 bases. V dropped 1 base and J dropped 0; count of bases not matched to a gene: 4. CDR1 and CDR2 (germline): KGHDR, SFDVKD. CDR3 size: 18 residues.

By sample fraction, this clonotype is medium-sized. The library was built for alpha chains, so this beta chain is an off-target read and its size means little. The chain is built from TRBV30 and TRBJ1-2; 8 bases fit TRBD1. J lost 4 bases, V lost 4 bases, and 8 bases had no gene match. Germline CDR1 GTSNPN, CDR2 SVGIG (reference sequence). The CDR3 covers 14 residues. The CDR3, as DNA: TGTGCCTGGAAGGGGCAGGGGGCTGTCTATGGCTACACCTTC. Protein: CAWKGQGAVYGYTF.

As regards this clonotype: This beta chain slipped into a library made for alpha chains as a stray read, so its size is not meaningful. The chain links TRBV12-3 or TRBV12-4 to TRBJ2-3, with 9 bases identical to TRBD1. V was pared by 4 bases and J by 3 bases, with 5 bases of the junction left unmatched. The CDR3 extends over 15 amino acids. The CDR3 sequence: CASSYMTGGTDTQYF. For the CDR3, the DNA is TGTGCCAGCAGTTATATGACAGGGGGAACAGATACGCAGTATTTT.

This clonotype ranks as medium-sized. Since it is a stray read in a library aimed at alpha chains, this beta chain has a size that is not meaningful. The chain joins TRBV5-1 to TRBJ1-2; 8 bases are a match to TRBD1. Trimming took 3 bases from V and 1 from J; bases not matched to a gene: 2. Germline-derived CDR1 and CDR2 are SGHRS and YFSETQ. This CDR3 has 14 amino acids. The CDR3: CASSSGQVNYGYTF. In DNA, the CDR3 is TGCGCCAGCAGCTCGGGACAGGTTAACTATGGCTACACCTTC.

This clonotype was seen many times. This beta chain is a stray sequence in a library constructed for alpha chains; its clone size is not meaningful. The chain has TRBV9 and TRBJ2-3, with TRBD1 matching over 7 bases. Trimming at V came to 3 bases and at J to 4 bases, leaving 2 bases not matched to a gene. CDR1 and CDR2 (germline): SGDLS, YYNGEE. This CDR3 has 13 amino acids. The CDR3 reads CASSGQGADTQYF. The CDR3 nucleotides are TGTGCCAGCAGCGGACAGGGTGCAGATACGCAGTATTTT.

This clonotype was counted many times. This beta chain is a stray sequence in a library constructed for alpha chains; its clone size is not meaningful. The chain carries TRBV10-2 and TRBJ2-3; weak D call: TRBD1 (6 bases). Trimming cost V 6 bases and J 6 bases, with 16 bases left between them. The germline CDR1 and CDR2 sequences are WSHSY and SAAADI. The length of the CDR3 is 14 residues. The CDR3 loop reads CASSWGQKEDTQYF. CDR3 nucleotides: TGCGCCAGCAGCTGGGGGCAAAAGGAGGATACGCAGTATTTT.

This clonotype is deemed medium-sized. Being off target in a library aimed at alpha chains, this beta chain has a size of little meaning. The chain joins TRBV11-2 to TRBJ2-1; maybe TRBD2 (6 bases). The CDR3 is made up of 16 amino acids. With 1 base removed from V and 0 bases from J, the gap between germline ends came to 10 bases. Germline assignment: CDR1 SGHAT and CDR2 FQNNGV. CDR3 sequence reads: CASSLAGVSSYNEQFF. The CDR3, as DNA: TGTGCCAGCAGCTTAGCGGGGGTGAGCTCCTACAATGAGCAGTTCTTC.

This clonotype was detected ten times or more. In a library made to pick up alpha chains, this beta chain is a stray read with a size that means little. The chain is built from TRBV20-1 and TRBJ1-2; D gene ambiguous. The V end lost 6 bases, the J end lost 4 bases, and 15 bases lay between the germline ends. CDR3 size: 13 residues. Germline assignment: CDR1 DFQATT and CDR2 SNEGSKA (reference sequence). The CDR3 spells CSALRVEGYGYTF. The CDR3 bases are TGCAGTGCCTTGAGGGTGGAAGGCTATGGCTACACCTTC.

Within the sample, this clonotype is medium-sized. Being off target in a library aimed at alpha chains, this beta chain has a size of little meaning. The J gene is TRBJ1-2, the V gene TRBV6-5; 7 bases line up with TRBD1. CDR1 and CDR2 from the germline V gene are MNHEY and SVGAGI. The trim removed 4 bases at V and 2 bases at J, leaving 1 base unmatched. The CDR3 sequence is 13 residues long. The CDR3 coding sequence is TGTGCCAGCAGTTCACAGGGGAACTATGGCTACACCTTC. Translating gives CASSSQGNYGYTF.

This clonotype was seen ten or more times. The size of this beta chain means little, since it is a stray read in a library made for alpha chains. This chain connects TRBV6-2 or TRBV6-3 to TRBJ1-2, with 8 bases matching TRBD1. The CDR3 sequence is 15 residues long. Germline-derived CDR1 and CDR2 are MNHEY and SVGEGT. V shed 6 bases and J 7 bases; nucleotides not matched to a gene: 13. In DNA, the CDR3 is TGTGCCAGCAGGACGGCAGGGGGCTCTGCGTCTGGCTACACCTTC. It yields the protein CASRTAGGSASGYTF.

There are many counts of this clonotype. The library was prepared for alpha chains; this beta chain is a stray read, so its frequency means little. The rearrangement uses TRBV7-2 and TRBJ1-2, with 9 bases that match TRBD1. J lost 6 bases, V lost 6 bases, and 11 bases had no gene match. This CDR3 has 15 amino acids. In germline, CDR1 is SGHTA, CDR2 FQGNSA. The CDR3 is CASSYRTGDKNGYTF. In DNA, the CDR3 is TGTGCCAGCAGTTACCGGACAGGGGATAAGAATGGCTACACCTTC.

This clonotype was observed at least ten times. This beta chain lies outside the target of a library built for alpha chains; its clone size means little. The genes are TRBV20-1 and TRBJ2-2; no reliable D call. Germline CDR1 and CDR2: DFQATT and SNEGSKA (reference sequence). Deletions cut 6 bases from V and 6 bases from J, with 8 bases between. The CDR3 consists of 11 residues. The CDR3 here is CSAPGAGELFF. The CDR3 DNA reads as TGCAGTGCCCCGGGTGCCGGGGAGCTGTTTTTT.

This clonotype rates as medium-sized. The library was prepared for alpha chains; this beta chain is a stray read, so its frequency means little. This chain links TRBV7-9 with TRBJ1-3, with 7 bases fitting TRBD1. The trim removed 8 bases at V and 3 bases at J, leaving 4 bases unmatched. The CDR3 has 13 amino acids. Germline lookup yields CDR1 SEHNR and CDR2 FQNEAQ (reference sequence). This CDR3 reads CASQTGYGNTIYF. The CDR3 DNA reads TGTGCCAGCCAGACAGGGTATGGAAACACCATATATTTT.

This clonotype has at least ten counts. A much larger clone differs from this one at a single base, so this may be a read error. A library made for alpha chains picked up this beta chain off target, so its size means little. V is TRBV7-2 and J is TRBJ2-1; 13 nucleotides agree with TRBD2. Germline CDR1 SGHTA, CDR2 FQGNSA. CDR3 length equals 17 residues. The DNA for the CDR3 is TGTGTCAGCAGCTTAGCGGTACAGGGACTAGCGGGGTTTGAGCAGTTCTTC. Translation: CVSSLAVQGLAGFEQFF.